This is a list of T cell receptor beta chains from one sample in a study of T cell repertoires in ileal Crohn's disease. Data came from immunoSEQ multiplex PCR; TCRdb stores just in-frame clones and leaves some out. Of several thousand clones detected, approximately 91% appear once; the ten largest clones hold approximately 5.3%. Sequencing was carried out using ileal tissue. The receptors come from an adult with Crohn's disease. The CDR3 runs from the conserved cysteine through the conserved F or W. The D gene is left open where the match is weak. Not every row has a clone size; where given, it reads once, few, many or a size class.

>NA|TRBJ1-2|TRBV18|NA|16
TGTGCCAGCTCACCACCCGGAGTTCCGGGGCGCTATGGCTACACCTTC
CASSPPGVPGRYGYTF
>NA|TRBJ1-4|TRBV11-2|NA|15
TGTGCCAGCAGACCCGGACAGCCCATTAGAGAAAAACTGTTTTTT
CASRPGQPIREKLFF
>NA|TRBJ2-7|TRBV7-6|once|12
TGTGCCAGCAGCGGTGGGGGACACGAGCAGTACTTC
CASSGGGHEQYF
>NA|TRBJ2-1|TRBV5-5|NA|16
TGTGCCAGCAGCTTGGCAAGGGGGAGCTCCTACAATGAGCAGTTCTTC
CASSLARGSSYNEQFF
>NA|TRBJ2-2|TRBV19|NA|17
TGTGCCAGTAGTATCTTCCCCGTAAGGGGGGGCACCGGGGAGCTGTTTTTT
CASSIFPVRGGTGELFF
>NA|TRBJ2-5|TRBV18|NA|12
TGTGCCAGCTCGCGATCCGTGGAGACCCAGTACTTC
CASSRSVETQYF
>NA|TRBJ2-3|TRBV28|NA|14
TGTGCCAGCAGTTTAATGGGCAGCACAGATACGCAGTATTTT
CASSLMGSTDTQYF
>NA|TRBJ2-3|TRBV4-2|NA|15
TGTGCCAGCAGCCAAGATCGTTCGGGGCCAGATACGCAGTATTTT
CASSQDRSGPDTQYF
>TRBD2|TRBJ2-7|TRBV7-9|once|16
TGTGCCAGCAGCTTAGAAGCTAGCGGGGGCCCCTACGAGCAGTACTTC
CASSLEASGGPYEQYF
>NA|TRBJ1-2|TRBV7-6|NA|19
TGTGCCAGCAGCTCCTTCTTGGGGTTGCGGGACGGCCCGGTGGATGGCTACACCTTC
CASSSFLGLRDGPVDGYTF
>NA|TRBJ1-3|TRBV11-2|NA|17
TGTGCCAGCAGCTTAGTTGGAGACTGGTACTCTGGAAACACCATATATTTT
CASSLVGDWYSGNTIYF
>NA|TRBJ1-5|TRBV15|NA|14
TGTGCCACCAGCAGCCGGGACACCAATCAGCCCCAGCATTTT
CATSSRDTNQPQHF
>NA|TRBJ2-7|TRBV11-2|NA|11
TGTGCCAGCAGCTCCCAAGGGCTTCAGTACTTC
CASSSQGLQYF
>NA|TRBJ2-2|TRBV15|NA|15
TGTGCCACCAGTGAGAGAGGGATCGACACCGGGGAGCTGTTTTTT
CATSERGIDTGELFF
>NA|TRBJ2-1|TRBV5-4|NA|17
TGTGCCAGCAGGCCTGCCGGGACCTTGGGTACAATAGGTGAGCAGTTCTTC
CASRPAGTLGTIGEQFF
>NA|TRBJ1-6|TRBV5-4|NA|14
TGTGCCAGCAGCTCTCAGGGTAATAGTTCACCCCTCCACTTT
CASSSQGNSSPLHF
>TRBD1|TRBJ1-1|TRBV5-1|NA|14
TGCGCCAGCAGCACCCAGGGGGGGAACACTGAAGCTTTCTTT
CASSTQGGNTEAFF
>TRBD1|TRBJ2-1|TRBV7-9|NA|14
TGTGCCAGCAGCTTCGGACAGGCCTACAATGAGCAGTTCTTC
CASSFGQAYNEQFF
>TRBD2|TRBJ2-7|TRBV27|NA|18
TGTGCCAGCAGTTTGAAGGGGTTGGCGACTAGCGGGGTCTACGAGCAGTACTTC
CASSLKGLATSGVYEQYF
>NA|TRBJ1-1|TRBV11-1|NA|15
TGTGCCAGCAGCTTTCAGTCAGGGGCCAACACTGAAGCTTTCTTT
CASSFQSGANTEAFF
>NA|TRBJ2-7|TRBV11-2|NA|11
TGTGCCAGCAGCTCTCTTTCCGAGCAGTACTTC
CASSSLSEQYF
>NA|TRBJ1-1|TRBV14|NA|12
TGTGCCAGCAGCCTTAAAAACACTGAAGCTTTCTTT
CASSLKNTEAFF
>TRBD1|TRBJ2-7|TRBV29-1|NA|14
TGCAGCGTTGTAACCGGGACAGGGAAATACGAGCAGTACTTC
CSVVTGTGKYEQYF
>TRBD2|TRBJ2-5|TRBV5-1|NA|14
TGCGCCAGCAGCACCTTTAGCGGGCGGGAGACCCAGTACTTC
CASSTFSGRETQYF
>NA|TRBJ1-4|TRBV6-1|NA|15
TGTGCCAGCAGTGAAGCGGCAGGGGCTAATGAAAAACTGTTTTTT
CASSEAAGANEKLFF
>NA|TRBJ1-1|TRBV5-4|NA|13
TGTGCCAGCAGTCAGACCGACCACACTGAAGCTTTCTTT
CASSQTDHTEAFF
>NA|TRBJ1-1|TRBV6-1|NA|13
TGTGCCAGCAGTGAAAACTGGAACACTGAAGCTTTCTTT
CASSENWNTEAFF
>NA|TRBJ2-1|TRBV4-1|NA|15
TGCGCCAGCAGCCAAGTAGGAGGGGACTACAATGAGCAGTTCTTC
CASSQVGGDYNEQFF
>TRBD1|TRBJ2-1|TRBV7-8|NA|15
TGTGCCAGCAGCTTAAGACAGGGCCCCACCAATGAGCAGTTCTTC
CASSLRQGPTNEQFF
>NA|TRBJ2-2|TRBV6-4|few|13
TGTGCCAGCAGCGCCGAACACACCGGGGAGCTGTTTTTT
CASSAEHTGELFF
>TRBD1|TRBJ2-1|TRBV18|NA|14
TGTGCCAGCTCACCGACAGGGGCCGACAATGAGCAGTTCTTC
CASSPTGADNEQFF
>NA|TRBJ1-4|TRBV19|NA|14
TGTGCCAGTACCCCCGGGAATTATAATGAAAAACTGTTTTTT
CASTPGNYNEKLFF
>TRBD1|TRBJ2-1|TRBV15|NA|15
TGTGCCACCAGCAGAGGACAGGGTTCCGTGAATGAGCAGTTCTTC
CATSRGQGSVNEQFF
>TRBD1|TRBJ1-1|TRBV19|NA|18
TGTGCCAGTAGTATAATCGGAGCAGGGGGCGGGAACACTCCTGAAGCTTTCTTT
CASSIIGAGGGNTPEAFF
>NA|TRBJ2-2|TRBV14|NA|12
TGTGCCAGCAGCCAAGACACCGGGGAGCTGTTTTTT
CASSQDTGELFF
>NA|TRBJ2-7|TRBV5-4|NA|13
TGTGCCAGCCTGGACCAGAACTCCTACGAGCAGTACTTC
CASLDQNSYEQYF
>NA|TRBJ2-7|TRBV15|NA|13
TGTGCCACCAGCAGAGTTACAGGCTACGAGCAGTACTTC
CATSRVTGYEQYF
>TRBD1|TRBJ1-2|TRBV13|NA|13
TGTGCCAGCAGCTCCCCGACAGGGAGTGGCTACACCTTC
CASSSPTGSGYTF
>TRBD1|TRBJ1-6|TRBV25-1|once|15
TGTGCCAGCAGCACCCGGGACAGGCATAATTCACCCCTCCACTTT
CASSTRDRHNSPLHF